These T cell receptor beta chains were read from a single sample in a study of shared clonotypes between healthy human individuals. Assay: immunoSEQ multiplex PCR; the TCRdb copy retains only in-frame clones and omits some. The repertoire includes around 530,000 clones, roughly 79% of them detected once, and 9.5% to 15% sits in the top ten. The sequencing sample was made of PBMCs. The receptors stem from a woman in her thirties or forties in good health. Some clones in this sample may be carry-over from other donors' samples. Both conserved end residues are part of each CDR3. D genes are given only for firm matches. The size entry is marked missing in some rows and otherwise reads once, few, many or a size class.

D	J	size	V	CDR3	DNA
TRBD1	TRBJ1-2	NA	TRBV10-3	CAITNRDRGGYGYTF	TGTGCCATCACCAACCGGGACAGGGGTGGCTATGGCTACACCTTC
NA	TRBJ2-1	many	TRBV11-2	CASSPGGGYNEQFF	TGTGCCAGCAGCCCCGGGGGCGGCTACAATGAGCAGTTCTTC
TRBD2	TRBJ2-3	NA	TRBV7-2	CASRRDLAGDSRYF	TGTGCCAGCAGGCGGGATCTAGCGGGAGACAGCCGGTATTTT
NA	TRBJ1-1	once	TRBV11-2	CASTPQGVDTEAFF	TGTGCCAGCACCCCACAGGGAGTTGACACTGAAGCTTTCTTT
TRBD2	TRBJ2-5	NA	TRBV9	CASSAGGLAGLETQYF	TGTGCCAGCAGCGCAGGGGGACTAGCGGGATTGGAGACCCAGTACTTC
NA	TRBJ1-2	NA	TRBV19	CASSIDGYGYTF	TGTGCCAGTAGTATTGACGGCTATGGCTACACCTTC
NA	TRBJ2-5	NA	TRBV7-9	CASSRHRGGWGQETQYF	TGTGCCAGCAGCCGCCACCGAGGGGGATGGGGCCAAGAGACCCAGTACTTC
NA	TRBJ1-5	NA	TRBV29-1	CSVGETGPNQPQHF	TGCAGCGTTGGAGAAACAGGTCCTAATCAGCCCCAGCATTTT
NA	TRBJ2-3	NA	TRBV10-3	CAISNDSSDTQYF	TGTGCCATCAGCAACGACAGCTCAGATACGCAGTATTTT
NA	TRBJ2-7	NA	TRBV18	CASSPLTAITYEQYF	TGTGCCAGCTCACCTCTCACAGCGATAACCTACGAGCAGTACTTC
NA	TRBJ2-1	few	TRBV5-1	CASSFLNGDEQFF	TGCGCCAGCAGCTTCCTCAACGGGGATGAGCAGTTCTTC
NA	TRBJ2-2	few	TRBV14	CASSQENRDTGELFF	TGTGCCAGCAGCCAAGAAAACAGGGATACCGGGGAGCTGTTTTTT
NA	TRBJ2-7	NA	TRBV11-2	CASSLGTGLYEQYF	TGTGCCAGCAGCTTAGGTACAGGGTTGTACGAGCAGTACTTC
NA	TRBJ1-5	NA	TRBV28	CASSLPGQPQHF	TGTGCCAGCAGTTTGCCAGGTCAGCCCCAGCATTTT
TRBD2	TRBJ2-5	NA	TRBV30	CAASTSRTSGSWETQYF	TGTGCCGCAAGTACCTCCCGGACTAGCGGGAGCTGGGAGACCCAGTACTTC
TRBD2	TRBJ2-2	NA	TRBV5-1	CASSLGTSGTGELFF	TGCGCCAGCAGCTTGGGGACTAGCGGCACCGGGGAGCTGTTTTTT
NA	TRBJ2-1	NA	TRBV18	CASSPRVTDYNEQFF	TGTGCCAGCTCACCAAGGGTGACTGACTACAATGAGCAGTTCTTC